Detailed here is one T cell receptor (beta chain). Antigen: not known. The immunoSEQ assay was v3. Profiled with immunoSEQ multiplex PCR; TCRdb holds only in-frame clones, not every one. The sample records some 32,000 clones, 74% being singletons. The time point is: pre-treatment sample, taken before nivolumab and TIL therapy. These data originate in a study of TIL therapy for anti-PD-1-resistant metastatic lung cancer. Study background: Median patient age was 54, ranging about 35-80 years. Whole-study findings and limits: The baseline peripheral repertoire was partially replaced by infused TIL clonotypes that later decayed.

This specimen consisted of blood, obtained at baseline. The receptor was isolated from a woman between 30 and 79 years old with non-small cell lung cancer.

CDR3 bases: TGTGCCAGTAGTATTCGGGTGAATGAGCAGTTCTTC. It specifies CASSIRVNEQFF. V usage is TRBV19 and J usage is TRBJ2-1, with D hard to call. The CDR3 is made up of 12 amino acids. V was trimmed by 3 bases and J by 7 bases, leaving 7 bases between them. Germline assignment: CDR1 LNHDA and CDR2 SQIVND (reference sequence).